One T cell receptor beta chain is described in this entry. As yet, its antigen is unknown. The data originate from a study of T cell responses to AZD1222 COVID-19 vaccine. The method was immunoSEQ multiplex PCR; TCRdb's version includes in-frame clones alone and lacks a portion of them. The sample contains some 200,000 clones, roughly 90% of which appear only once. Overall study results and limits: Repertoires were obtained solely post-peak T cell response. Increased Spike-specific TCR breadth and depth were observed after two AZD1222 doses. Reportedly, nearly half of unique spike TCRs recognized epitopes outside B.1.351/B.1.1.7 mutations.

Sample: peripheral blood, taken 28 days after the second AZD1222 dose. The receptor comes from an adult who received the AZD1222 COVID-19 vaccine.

The CDR3 sequence: CASSKGQGATEAFF. Here the CDR3 DNA reads TGCGCCAGCTCAAAGGGACAGGGGGCAACTGAAGCTTTCTTT. This chain joins TRBV10-2 and TRBJ1-1; 12 bases fit TRBD1. Germline-derived CDR1 and CDR2 are WSHSY and SAAADI. The trim removed 8 bases at V and 5 bases at J, leaving 6 bases unmatched. The CDR3 totals 14 residues.